A selection of T cell receptor beta chains follows, all from one sample in a study of CD8 T cells in ankylosing spondylitis. Each CDR3 protein gets one entry after TCRdb re-called the 5' RACE reads with MiXCR. The sample gives just under 550,000 distinct CDR3 sequences, about 13% of which show up once; under 7.5% is in the top ten. The specimen was blood, either unsorted or a sorted T cell fraction (not recorded which). Source of these receptors: a male donor with ankylosing spondylitis. CDR3s include the opening cysteine and the closing phenylalanine or tryptophan. A D gene is named only where the DNA matches it firmly. A row's size may be missing; if present it is once, few, many or a size class.

size: -; V: TRBV5-1; D: TRBD2; J: TRBJ2-1; CDR3: CASESGSPSYNEQFF; DNA: TGCGCCAGCGAGAGCGGGAGTCCTTCCTACAATGAGCAGTTCTTC
size: few; V: TRBV10-3; D: -; J: TRBJ2-5; CDR3: CAISDKGLQRQETQYF; DNA: TGTGCCATCAGTGACAAAGGGCTCCAACGACAAGAGACCCAGTACTTC
size: -; V: TRBV3-1; D: -; J: TRBJ2-1; CDR3: CASRRWRDDYNEQFF; DNA: TGTGCCAGCAGGCGATGGCGGGATGACTACAATGAGCAGTTCTTC
size: -; V: TRBV3-1; D: TRBD2; J: TRBJ2-1; CDR3: CASSPYTSGTYNEQFF; DNA: TGTGCCAGCAGCCCCTATACTAGCGGGACTTACAATGAGCAGTTCTTC
size: -; V: TRBV30; D: -; J: TRBJ2-1; CDR3: CAWQPGPSSYNEQFF; DNA: TGTGCCTGGCAACCCGGGCCCAGCTCCTACAATGAGCAGTTCTTC
size: few; V: TRBV20-1; D: -; J: TRBJ2-1; CDR3: CSARTTPEREQFF; DNA: TGCAGTGCTAGGACTACTCCCGAACGAGAGCAGTTCTTC
size: many; V: TRBV12-3/TRBV12-4; D: -; J: TRBJ2-5; CDR3: CASSDRHQETQYF; DNA: TGTGCCAGCAGCGACAGGCACCAAGAGACCCAGTACTTC
size: once; V: TRBV19; D: TRBD1; J: TRBJ1-1; CDR3: CTSIRTGTGGTEAFF; DNA: TGTACCAGTATTCGAACCGGGACAGGGGGAACTGAAGCTTTCTTT
size: many; V: TRBV11-2; D: -; J: TRBJ1-3; CDR3: CASSLERLGNTIYF; DNA: TGTGCCAGCAGCTTAGAACGGCTTGGAAACACCATATATTTT
size: few; V: TRBV5-5; D: TRBD2; J: TRBJ2-1; CDR3: CASSPPTGGGHEQFF; DNA: TGTGCCAGCAGCCCCCCGACGGGGGGAGGTCATGAGCAGTTCTTC
size: few; V: TRBV29-1; D: -; J: TRBJ2-2; CDR3: CSVLAGTRGGELFF; DNA: TGCAGCGTCCTGGCGGGAACAAGGGGCGGGGAGCTGTTTTTT
size: many; V: TRBV15; D: -; J: TRBJ2-2; CDR3: CATSRDLGRAPGELFF; DNA: TGTGCCACCAGCAGAGATCTTGGCAGGGCCCCCGGGGAGCTGTTTTTT
size: few; V: TRBV7-2; D: -; J: TRBJ2-2; CDR3: CASSPRPRTAGELFF; DNA: TGTGCCAGCAGCCCAAGACCGCGTACAGCCGGGGAGCTGTTTTTT
size: -; V: TRBV19; D: -; J: TRBJ2-6; CDR3: CASSRMGSGANVLTF; DNA: TGTGCCAGTTCTCGAATGGGCTCTGGGGCCAACGTCCTGACTTTC